What follows is one TCR beta chain and its context. Antigen: not known. An Oncomine TCR Beta short-read assay was used to sequence the DNA from cultured CD4+ T cells. Once CD4+ T cells had been cultured, genomic DNA was extracted from them. TCRdb recomputed calls from the PCR reads with MiXCR, one row per CDR3 protein. The repertoire holds 14,000 to 15,000 distinct CDR3 sequences, roughly 50% seen once, with about 8.3% in the top ten. Treatment reported: roughly ten-day PBMC culture with coronavirus spike peptide pools or control peptides (ViraFEST assay). PBMCs, plated at a few million per well, were grown in the presence of around 10 IU/ml IL-2 and around 10 ug/ml peptide pools. This sample stems from a study of vaccination and CD4 T cells after COVID-19. Study-level background: Cells were stimulated with overlapping spike peptides from SARS-CoV-2, HCoV-NL63, HCoV-OC43 and HCoV-229E. For control cultures, the treatment was a CEFX pool, an HIV-1 Nef pool, or no peptide.

V dropped 2 bases and J dropped 10; count of bases not matched to a gene: 1. The CDR3 loop spans 11 amino acids. In germline, CDR1 is ENHRY, CDR2 SYGVKD. The source material was CD4+ T cells from blood, cultured in vitro. The clonotype was recovered from a human donor who had recovered from COVID-19. The V gene is TRBV10-3, the J gene TRBJ1-2, with 7 bases identical to TRBD1. Here the CDR3 reads CAISEQGDYTF. In nucleotides, the CDR3 is TGTGCCATCAGTGAGCAGGGGGACTACACCTTC.